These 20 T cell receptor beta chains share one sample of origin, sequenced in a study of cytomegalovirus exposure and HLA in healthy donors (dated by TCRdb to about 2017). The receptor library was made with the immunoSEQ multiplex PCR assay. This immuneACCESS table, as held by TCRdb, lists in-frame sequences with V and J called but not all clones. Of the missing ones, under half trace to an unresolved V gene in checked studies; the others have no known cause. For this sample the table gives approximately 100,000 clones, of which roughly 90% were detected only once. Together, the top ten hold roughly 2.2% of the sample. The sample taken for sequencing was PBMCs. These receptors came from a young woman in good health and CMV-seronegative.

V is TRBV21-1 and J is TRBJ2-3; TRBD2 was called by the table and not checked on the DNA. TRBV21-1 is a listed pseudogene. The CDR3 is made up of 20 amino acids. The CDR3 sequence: CASSKARLAGGSLSTDTQYF. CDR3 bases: TGTGCCAGCAGCAAAGCGCGACTAGCGGGAGGTAGCTTAAGCACAGATACGCAGTATTTT.

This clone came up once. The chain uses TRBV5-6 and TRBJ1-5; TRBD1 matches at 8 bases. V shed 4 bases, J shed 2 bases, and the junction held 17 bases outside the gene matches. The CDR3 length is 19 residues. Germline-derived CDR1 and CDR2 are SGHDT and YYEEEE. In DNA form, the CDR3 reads TGTGCCAGCAGCCGTCTTGGGATGTCCGGGACAGGTGGCAATCAGCCCCAGCATTTT. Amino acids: CASSRLGMSGTGGNQPQHF.

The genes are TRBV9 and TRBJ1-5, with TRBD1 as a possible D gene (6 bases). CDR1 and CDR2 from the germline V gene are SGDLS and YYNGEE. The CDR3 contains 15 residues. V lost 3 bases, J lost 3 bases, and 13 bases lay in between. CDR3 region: CASSEGGGNNQPQHF. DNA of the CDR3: TGTGCCAGCAGCGAGGGGGGAGGGAACAATCAGCCCCAGCATTTT.

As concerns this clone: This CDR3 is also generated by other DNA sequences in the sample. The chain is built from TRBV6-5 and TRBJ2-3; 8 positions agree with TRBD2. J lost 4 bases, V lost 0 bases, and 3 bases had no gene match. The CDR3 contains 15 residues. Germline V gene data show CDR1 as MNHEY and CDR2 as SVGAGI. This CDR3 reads CASSYSAGGADTQYF. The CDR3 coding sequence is TGTGCCAGCAGTTACTCGGCGGGGGGCGCAGATACGCAGTATTTT.

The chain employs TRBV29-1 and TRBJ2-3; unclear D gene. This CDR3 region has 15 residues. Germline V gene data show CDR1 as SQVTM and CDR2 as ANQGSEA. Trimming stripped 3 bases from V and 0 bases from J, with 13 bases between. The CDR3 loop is CSVDILGRSTDTQYF. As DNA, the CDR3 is TGCAGCGTTGATATTCTGGGCCGTAGCACAGATACGCAGTATTTT.

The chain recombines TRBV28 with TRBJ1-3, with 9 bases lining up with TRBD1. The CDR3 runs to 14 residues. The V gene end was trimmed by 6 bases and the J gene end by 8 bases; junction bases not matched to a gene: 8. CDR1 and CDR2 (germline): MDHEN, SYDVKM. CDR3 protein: CASREQGAGYTIYF. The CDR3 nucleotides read TGTGCCAGCAGGGAACAGGGGGCGGGGTACACCATATATTTT.

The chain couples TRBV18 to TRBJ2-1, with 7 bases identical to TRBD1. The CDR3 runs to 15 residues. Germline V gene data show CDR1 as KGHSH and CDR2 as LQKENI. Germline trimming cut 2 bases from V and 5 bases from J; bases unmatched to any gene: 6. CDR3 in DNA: TGTGCCAGCTCACCATTCGCCCAGGGGGACAATGAGCAGTTCTTC. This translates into CASSPFAQGDNEQFF.

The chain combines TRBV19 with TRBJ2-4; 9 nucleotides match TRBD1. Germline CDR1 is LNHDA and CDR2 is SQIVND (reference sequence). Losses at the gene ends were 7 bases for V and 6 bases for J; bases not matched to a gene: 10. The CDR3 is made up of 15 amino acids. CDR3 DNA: TGTGCCAGTACCAGACCGGGACAGGGTGTAAACATTCAGTACTTC. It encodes CASTRPGQGVNIQYF.

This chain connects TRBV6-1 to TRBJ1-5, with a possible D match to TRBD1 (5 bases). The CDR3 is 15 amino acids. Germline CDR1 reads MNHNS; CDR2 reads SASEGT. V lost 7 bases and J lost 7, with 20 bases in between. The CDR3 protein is CASISDSARNQPQHF. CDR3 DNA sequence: TGTGCCAGCATTAGTGACAGCGCGAGGAACCAGCCCCAGCATTTT.

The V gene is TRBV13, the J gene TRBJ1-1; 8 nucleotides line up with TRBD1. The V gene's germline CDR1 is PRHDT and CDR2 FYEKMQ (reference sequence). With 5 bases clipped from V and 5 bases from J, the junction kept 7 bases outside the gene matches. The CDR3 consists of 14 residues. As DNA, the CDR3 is TGTGCCAGCAGCCTCGGACAGGGTCGGACTGAAGCTTTCTTT. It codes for CASSLGQGRTEAFF.

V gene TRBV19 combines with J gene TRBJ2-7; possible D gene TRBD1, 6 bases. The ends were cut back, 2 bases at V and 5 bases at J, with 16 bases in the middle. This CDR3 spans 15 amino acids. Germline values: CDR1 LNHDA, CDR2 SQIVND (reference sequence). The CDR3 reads CASSILGQGPHEQYF. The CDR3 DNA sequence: TGTGCCAGTAGTATATTGGGGCAGGGGCCCCACGAGCAGTACTTC.

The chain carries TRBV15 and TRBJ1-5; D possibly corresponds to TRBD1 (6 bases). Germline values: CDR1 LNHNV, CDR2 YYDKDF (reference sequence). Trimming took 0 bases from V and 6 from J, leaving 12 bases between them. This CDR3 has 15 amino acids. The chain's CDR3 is CATSREYGTIQPQHF. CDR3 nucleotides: TGTGCCACCAGCAGAGAGTATGGGACAATTCAGCCCCAGCATTTT.

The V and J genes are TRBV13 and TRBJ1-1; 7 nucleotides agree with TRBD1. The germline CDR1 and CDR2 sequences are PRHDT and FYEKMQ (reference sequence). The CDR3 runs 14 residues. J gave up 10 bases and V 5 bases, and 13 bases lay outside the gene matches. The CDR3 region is CASSLKDRPPGAFF. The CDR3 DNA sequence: TGTGCCAGCAGCCTTAAGGACAGGCCACCAGGAGCTTTCTTT.

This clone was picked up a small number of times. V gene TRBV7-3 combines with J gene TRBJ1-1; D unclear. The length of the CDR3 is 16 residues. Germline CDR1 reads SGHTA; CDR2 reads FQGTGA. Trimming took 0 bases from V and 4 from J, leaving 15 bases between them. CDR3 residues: CASSLTGEGGSTEAFF. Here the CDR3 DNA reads TGTGCCAGCAGCTTAACAGGTGAAGGAGGGTCCACTGAAGCTTTCTTT.

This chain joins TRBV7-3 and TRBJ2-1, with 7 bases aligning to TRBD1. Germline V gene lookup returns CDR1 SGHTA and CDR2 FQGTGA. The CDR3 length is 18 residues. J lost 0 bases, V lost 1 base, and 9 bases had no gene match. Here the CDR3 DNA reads TGTGCCAGCAGCTTAAAGGCCCCGGACAGGAGCTCCTACAATGAGCAGTTCTTC. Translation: CASSLKAPDRSSYNEQFF.

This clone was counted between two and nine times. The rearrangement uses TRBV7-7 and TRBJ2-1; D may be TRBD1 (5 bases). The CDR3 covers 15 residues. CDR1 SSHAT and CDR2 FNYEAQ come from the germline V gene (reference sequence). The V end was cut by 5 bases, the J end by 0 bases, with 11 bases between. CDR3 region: CASSPSDTSYNEQFF. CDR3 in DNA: TGTGCCAGCAGCCCCTCGGACACCTCCTACAATGAGCAGTTCTTC.

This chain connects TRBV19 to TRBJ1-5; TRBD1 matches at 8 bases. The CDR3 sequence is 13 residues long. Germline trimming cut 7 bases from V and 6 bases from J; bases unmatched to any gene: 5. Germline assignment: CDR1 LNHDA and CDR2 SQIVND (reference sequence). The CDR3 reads CASKDRDPQPQHF. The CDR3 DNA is TGTGCCAGTAAGGACAGGGACCCTCAGCCCCAGCATTTT.

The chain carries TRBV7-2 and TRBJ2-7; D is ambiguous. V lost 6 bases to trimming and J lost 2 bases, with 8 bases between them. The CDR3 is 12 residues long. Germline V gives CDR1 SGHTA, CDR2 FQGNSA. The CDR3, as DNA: TGTGCCAGCAGACCTAATACCTACGAGCAGTACTTC. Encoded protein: CASRPNTYEQYF.

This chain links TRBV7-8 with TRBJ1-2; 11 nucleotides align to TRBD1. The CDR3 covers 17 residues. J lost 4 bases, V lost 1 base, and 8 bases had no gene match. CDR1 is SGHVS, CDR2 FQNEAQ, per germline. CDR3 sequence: CASSLGGQGASSYGYTF. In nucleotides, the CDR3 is TGTGCCAGCAGCTTAGGAGGACAGGGGGCCTCTAGCTATGGCTACACCTTC.

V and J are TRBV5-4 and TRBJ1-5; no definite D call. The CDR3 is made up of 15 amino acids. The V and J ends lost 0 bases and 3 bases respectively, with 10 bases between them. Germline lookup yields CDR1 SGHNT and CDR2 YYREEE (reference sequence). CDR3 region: CASSLGGGPNQPQHF. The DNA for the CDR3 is TGTGCCAGCAGCTTGGGGGGAGGACCCAATCAGCCCCAGCATTTT. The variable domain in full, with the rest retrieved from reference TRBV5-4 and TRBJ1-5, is ETGVTQSPTHLIKTRGQQVTLRCSSQSGHNTVSWYQQALGQGPQFIFQYYREEENGRGNFPPRFSGLQFPNYSSELNVNALELDDSALYLCASSLGGGPNQPQHFGDGTRLSIL.